Included here is one TCR beta chain sequence, with context. Antigen unknown. The record originates from a study of metastatic and nonmetastatic thyroid tumors. General study points: A significant increase in TCR beta diversity was reportedly seen in malignant thyroid tumors relative to benign nodules, in blood and tumor.

The V gene lost 3 bases and the J gene lost 5 bases, with 1 base spanning the gap. The V gene's germline CDR1 is KGHSH and CDR2 LQKENI. This CDR3 region has 11 residues. TCRdb re-processed the PCR reads through MiXCR. The table has over 9,000 clones, 35% seen once. Thyroid surgery was performed in patients who had received no treatment beforehand. The J gene is TRBJ2-2, the V gene TRBV18; D remains ambiguous. The receptor was derived from a female donor with papillary thyroid cancer or a benign thyroid nodule (not recorded which). Some clones in this sample may be carry-over from other donors' samples. The material sequenced was tumor tissue. CDR3 bases: TGTGCCAGCTCACCGACCGGGGAGCTGTTTTTT. It specifies CASSPTGELFF.